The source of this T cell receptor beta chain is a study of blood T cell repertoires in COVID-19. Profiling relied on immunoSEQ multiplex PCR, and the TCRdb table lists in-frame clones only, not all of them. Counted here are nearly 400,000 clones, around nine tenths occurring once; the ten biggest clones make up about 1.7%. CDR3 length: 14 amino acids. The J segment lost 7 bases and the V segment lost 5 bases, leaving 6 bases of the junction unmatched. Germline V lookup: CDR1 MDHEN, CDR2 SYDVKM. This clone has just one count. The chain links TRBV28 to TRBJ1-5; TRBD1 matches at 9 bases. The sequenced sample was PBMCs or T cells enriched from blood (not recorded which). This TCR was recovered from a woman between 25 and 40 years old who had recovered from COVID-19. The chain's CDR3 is CASSPTGGGQPQHF. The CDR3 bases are TGTGCCAGCAGTCCGACAGGGGGTGGGCAGCCCCAGCATTTT.